Below are 24 T cell receptor beta chains sequenced from a single sample in a study of beta chain features in type 1 diabetes. Expressed TCRB transcripts were sequenced because the entire RNA isolate underwent reverse transcription. The assay was immunoSEQ multiplex PCR, and TCRdb's table has in-frame clones only and misses some. Of about 180,000 clones in the sample, approximately 13% were seen once. Source material: central memory CD4+ T cells from blood. The origin of the receptors is a young woman in good health.

In its sample, this clone was seen a few times. V gene TRBV7-7 combines with J gene TRBJ2-7; 9 bases align to TRBD1. Germline V gives CDR1 SSHAT, CDR2 FNYEAQ (reference sequence). V was pared by 5 bases and J by 5 bases, with 10 bases of the junction left unmatched. CDR3 size: 15 residues. This chain's CDR3 is CASSTGTGRSDEQYF. DNA for the CDR3: TGTGCCAGCAGCACCGGGACAGGGAGAAGCGACGAGCAGTACTTC.

This chain connects TRBV29-1 to TRBJ2-1; TRBD1 matches 7 bases. The germline CDR1 and CDR2 sequences are SQVTM and ANQGSEA. With 4 bases clipped from V and 11 bases from J, the junction kept 8 bases outside the gene matches. The CDR3 spans 12 residues. Here the CDR3 DNA reads TGCAGCGTTGCCACAGGGGATTTACAGCAGTTCTTC. This codes for CSVATGDLQQFF.

This clone was counted only a few times. The V call is TRBV9, the J call TRBJ2-7, with a tentative D call TRBD1 (6 bases). The CDR3 covers 14 residues. Germline V gene sequence: CDR1 SGDLS, CDR2 YYNGEE. V lost 4 bases, J lost 9 bases, and 20 bases lay in between. CDR3 amino acids: CASSPGTYNSGQYF. In DNA, the CDR3 is TGTGCCAGCAGCCCTGGGACATACAATTCCGGGCAGTACTTC.

CDR3 sequence: CATSGGTSGYNEQFF. CDR3 coding DNA: TGTGCCACCAGCGGCGGGACTAGCGGGTACAATGAGCAGTTCTTC. The J gene is TRBJ2-1, the V gene TRBV15; 12 nucleotides align to TRBD2. Germline lookup yields CDR1 LNHNV and CDR2 YYDKDF (reference sequence). CDR3 length equals 15 residues. The trim removed 5 bases at V and 4 bases at J, leaving 3 bases unmatched.

With regard to this clone: The same CDR3 can be traced to other DNA sequences in this sample. The V call is TRBV9, the J call TRBJ2-5, with TRBD1 matching over 11 bases. Germline V gives CDR1 SGDLS, CDR2 YYNGEE. J was trimmed by 2 bases and V by 0 bases; bases with no gene match: 3. There are 16 residues in the CDR3. CDR3 coding DNA: TGTGCCAGCAGCGTAGGGACAGGGGGCCTACAAGAGACCCAGTACTTC. This encodes CASSVGTGGLQETQYF.

The chain links TRBV12-5 to TRBJ2-3; 12 nucleotides line up with TRBD2. This CDR3 has 19 amino acids. Trimming took 7 bases from V and 0 from J; bases not matched to a gene: 14. Germline lookup yields CDR1 LGHNT and CDR2 FRNRAP. The CDR3 nucleotides are TGTGCTAGTGCCCCCCCAGGACTAGCGGGACGAGGGAGCACAGATACGCAGTATTTT. Residues: CASAPPGLAGRGSTDTQYF.

This clone was observed a handful of times. The chain links TRBV11-1 to TRBJ2-3; 7 nucleotides align to TRBD2. With 5 bases clipped from V and 5 bases from J, the junction kept 7 bases outside the gene matches. CDR3 size: 14 residues. The V gene's germline CDR1 is SGHAT and CDR2 FQDESV (reference sequence). CDR3 nucleotides: TGTGCCAGCAGCCTCGGACTAGACAGAGATACGCAGTATTTT. It specifies CASSLGLDRDTQYF.

This clone was recorded a few times. The genes are TRBV6-5 and TRBJ2-7; TRBD2 matches at 12 bases. The CDR3 is made up of 15 amino acids. Unmatched junction bases numbered 5, after V lost 4 bases and J lost 4 bases. From germline, CDR1 is MNHEY and CDR2 SVGAGI. CDR3 in amino acids: CASSSPGTSGYEQYF. CDR3 DNA: TGTGCCAGCAGTTCCCCCGGGACTAGCGGGTACGAGCAGTACTTC.

This clone was seen a handful of times. V and J are TRBV5-1 and TRBJ1-4, with a tentative D call TRBD1 (5 bases). Trimming cost V 6 bases and J 4 bases, with 16 bases left between them. The CDR3 totals 15 residues. CDR1 is SGHRS and CDR2 is YFSETQ in the germline V gene. The CDR3, as DNA: TGCGCCAGCATGGGAGGACAAGCAGATAATGAAAAACTGTTTTTT. As protein: CASMGGQADNEKLFF.

The J gene is TRBJ1-4, the V gene TRBV14; 9 bases agree with TRBD1. The V gene end was trimmed by 5 bases and the J gene end by 3 bases; junction bases not matched to a gene: 4. The CDR3 extends over 15 amino acids. From germline, CDR1 is SGHDN and CDR2 FVKESK. DNA for the CDR3: TGTGCCAGCAGCGTTCGACAGGGGGCTAATGAAAAACTGTTTTTT. It specifies CASSVRQGANEKLFF.

The chain uses TRBV28 and TRBJ1-1, with a weak D call TRBD1 (6 bases). In germline, CDR1 is MDHEN, CDR2 SYDVKM. V dropped 6 bases and J dropped 0 bases, with 14 bases sitting between them. This CDR3 has 15 residues. The CDR3 coding sequence is TGTGCCAGCAGACCCGATCCAGGGGTGAACACTGAAGCTTTCTTT. Amino acids: CASRPDPGVNTEAFF.

This chain joins TRBV5-6 and TRBJ2-5, with D possibly TRBD1 on 6 matching bases. The CDR3 spans 16 residues. Germline V CDR1 and CDR2: SGHDT, YYEEEE. Trimming stripped 0 bases from V and 6 bases from J, with 18 bases between. The CDR3 region is CASSLGGDRFKKTQYF. The CDR3 DNA follows: TGTGCCAGCAGCTTGGGGGGAGACAGGTTCAAGAAGACCCAGTACTTC.

This clone showed up just a few times. The chain combines TRBV5-6 with TRBJ2-2; the match to TRBD2 covers 7 bases. The CDR3 contains 16 residues. J gave up 5 bases and V 2 bases, and 9 bases lay outside the gene matches. Germline V gene lookup returns CDR1 SGHDT and CDR2 YYEEEE. This CDR3 is CASSFLAGEWTGELFF. The CDR3 region has the DNA TGTGCCAGCAGCTTCTTGGCGGGAGAATGGACCGGGGAGCTGTTTTTT.

This clone appeared a few times. The J gene is TRBJ2-2, the V gene TRBV7-2; 9 bases match TRBD2. This CDR3 has 16 residues. Germline trimming cut 7 bases from V and 3 bases from J; bases unmatched to any gene: 9. Germline CDR1 reads SGHTA; CDR2 reads FQGNSA. CDR3 sequence: CASTSGLAVYTGELFF. CDR3 nucleotides: TGTGCCAGCACCTCGGGACTAGCAGTTTACACCGGGGAGCTGTTTTTT.

This clone was detected a few times. The genes are TRBV5-1 and TRBJ2-3; 15 nucleotides agree with TRBD2. The CDR3 length is 20 residues. Germline assignment: CDR1 SGHRS and CDR2 YFSETQ. Losses at the gene ends were 2 bases for V and 2 bases for J; bases not matched to a gene: 12. CDR3 sequence reads: CASSLEWTSGRAHVTDTQYF. In DNA, the CDR3 is TGCGCCAGCAGCTTAGAATGGACTAGCGGGAGGGCCCATGTCACAGATACGCAGTATTTT.

The chain combines TRBV6-1 with TRBJ1-1, with 11 bases lining up with TRBD1. With 6 bases clipped from V and 0 bases from J, the junction kept 3 bases outside the gene matches. The CDR3 loop spans 15 amino acids. Germline V gene data show CDR1 as MNHNS and CDR2 as SASEGT. The CDR3 sequence is CASRPGQGVNTEAFF. The DNA of the CDR3 is TGTGCCAGCAGACCGGGACAGGGGGTGAACACTGAAGCTTTCTTT.

The chain carries TRBV28 and TRBJ2-1; maybe TRBD2 (6 bases). CDR3 length equals 12 residues. Germline lookup yields CDR1 MDHEN and CDR2 SYDVKM. Trimming stripped 3 bases from V and 15 bases from J, with 15 bases between. CDR3 region: CASSFPSGAPFF. The CDR3 DNA follows: TGTGCCAGCAGTTTCCCTTCGGGAGCTCCGTTCTTC.

This clone was observed a handful of times. The rearrangement joins TRBV30 to TRBJ1-1; 8 bases line up with TRBD1. Germline trimming cut 2 bases from V and 1 base from J; bases unmatched to any gene: 6. The CDR3 covers 15 residues. Germline-derived CDR1 and CDR2 are GTSNPN and SVGIG (reference sequence). The CDR3 nucleotides are TGTGCCTGGAGTCGCCCGACAGGGGCGAACACTGAAGCTTTCTTT. Translating it yields CAWSRPTGANTEAFF.

This chain joins TRBV2 and TRBJ1-2; TRBD1 matches at 11 bases. Germline trimming cut 6 bases from V and 4 bases from J; bases unmatched to any gene: 28. Germline CDR1 SNHLY, CDR2 FYNNEI. The CDR3 contains 22 residues. DNA of the CDR3: TGTGCCAGCAGGCGGAACTTTAGGACAGGGGGCGAATCCACCTCTACTTTCTATGGCTACACCTTC. It translates to CASRRNFRTGGESTSTFYGYTF.

This clone was picked up many times. The chain links TRBV7-2 to TRBJ2-1, with D possibly being TRBD2 (6 bases). The germline V gene encodes CDR1 SGHTA and CDR2 FQGNSA. Trimming took off 1 base at V and 10 bases at J, with 8 bases between the two ends. CDR3 length: 12 amino acids. CDR3 sequence (DNA): TGTGCCAGCAGCTTAGGACTAGGCGAGCAGTTCTTC. It yields the protein CASSLGLGEQFF.

This clone was recorded a few times. This chain joins TRBV9 and TRBJ1-1; D gene ambiguous. The V gene's germline CDR1 is SGDLS and CDR2 YYNGEE. Trimming stripped 2 bases from V and 4 bases from J, with 15 bases between. The CDR3 is 15 amino acids. The CDR3: CASSVGASRGTEAFF. Here the CDR3 DNA reads TGTGCCAGCAGCGTCGGTGCTTCCAGAGGCACTGAAGCTTTCTTT.

The chain combines TRBV7-2 with TRBJ2-1, with 9 bases matching TRBD1. The CDR3 is 16 amino acids. In germline, CDR1 is SGHTA, CDR2 FQGNSA. V lost 5 bases to trimming and J lost 9 bases; unmatched junction nucleotides: 14. The CDR3, as DNA: TGTGCCAGCAGCCAAAACGCGGGACAGGGTTTAGCTGAGCAGTTCTTC. Translated: CASSQNAGQGLAEQFF.

The genes are TRBV7-8 and TRBJ1-2, with no clear D. V was cut by 5 bases and J by 5 bases, with 15 bases left in between. Germline V gives CDR1 SGHVS, CDR2 FQNEAQ. The CDR3 extends over 14 amino acids. CDR3 coding DNA: TGTGCCAGCAGCCCTCTCGGCAGGTGGTATGGCTACACCTTC. Residues: CASSPLGRWYGYTF. The full variable domain, rest sourced from reference TRBV7-8 and TRBJ1-2, is GAGVSQSPRYKVAKRGQDVALRCDPISGHVSLFWYQQALGQGPEFLTYFQNEAQLDKSGLPSDRFFAERPEGSVSTLKIQRTQQEDSAVYLCASSPLGRWYGYTFGSGTRLTVV.

CDR3: CAWSSTGGRNEKLFF. The CDR3 DNA sequence: TGTGCCTGGAGCTCCACCGGAGGGCGAAATGAAAAACTGTTTTTT. The chain is built from TRBV30 and TRBJ1-4; D remains ambiguous. Germline CDR1 reads GTSNPN; CDR2 reads SVGIG (reference sequence). There are 15 residues in the CDR3. V lost 3 bases, J lost 5 bases, and 16 bases lay in between. Full variable domain (remainder filled in from reference TRBV30 and TRBJ1-4): SQTIHQWPATLVQPVGSPLSLECTVEGTSNPNLYWYRQAAGRGLQLLFYSVGIGQISSEVPQNLSASRPQDRQFILSSKKLLLSDSGFYLCAWSSTGGRNEKLFFGSGTQLSVL.